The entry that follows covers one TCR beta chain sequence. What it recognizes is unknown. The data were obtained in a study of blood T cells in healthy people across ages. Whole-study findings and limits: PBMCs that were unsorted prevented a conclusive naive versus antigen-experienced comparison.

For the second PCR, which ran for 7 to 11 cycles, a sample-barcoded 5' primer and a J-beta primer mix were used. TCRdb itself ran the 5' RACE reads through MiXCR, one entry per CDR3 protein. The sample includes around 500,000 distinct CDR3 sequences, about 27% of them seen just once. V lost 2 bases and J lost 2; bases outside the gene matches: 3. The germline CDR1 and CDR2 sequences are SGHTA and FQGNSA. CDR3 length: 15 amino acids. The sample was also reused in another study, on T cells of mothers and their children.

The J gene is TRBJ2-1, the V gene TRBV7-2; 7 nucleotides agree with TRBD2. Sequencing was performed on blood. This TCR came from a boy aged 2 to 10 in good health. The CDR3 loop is CASSLPLAAYNEQFF. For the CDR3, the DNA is TGTGCCAGCAGCTTACCCCTAGCGGCCTACAATGAGCAGTTCTTC.